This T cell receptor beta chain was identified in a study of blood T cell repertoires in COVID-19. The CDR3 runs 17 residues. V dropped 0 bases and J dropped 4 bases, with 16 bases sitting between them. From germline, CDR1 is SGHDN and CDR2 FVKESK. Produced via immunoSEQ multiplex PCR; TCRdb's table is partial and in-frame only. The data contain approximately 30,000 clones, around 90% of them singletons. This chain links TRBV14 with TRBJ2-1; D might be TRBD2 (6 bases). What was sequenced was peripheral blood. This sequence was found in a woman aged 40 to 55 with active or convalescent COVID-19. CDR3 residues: CASSQEPPGRLYNEQFF. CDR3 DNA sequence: TGTGCCAGCAGCCAAGAACCACCCGGGAGATTATACAATGAGCAGTTCTTC.